The 29 T cell receptor beta chains reported below all come from one sample, sequenced in a study of cytotoxic CD8 clonotypes in ibrutinib-treated CLL. Sequencing was performed with immunoSEQ multiplex PCR; in TCRdb, only in-frame clones are kept and a portion is missing. The repertoire holds more than 60,000 clones, over 65% seen once, with about 38% in the top ten. Sequences were derived from PBMCs, sampled after 24 months of ibrutinib treatment. The receptors shown here come from a human donor with chronic lymphocytic leukemia.

The chain uses TRBV7-9 and TRBJ1-1; D ambiguous. Germline V lookup: CDR1 SEHNR, CDR2 FQNEAQ (reference sequence). The CDR3 runs 14 residues. V shed 2 bases and J shed 0 bases, with 7 bases lying between them. CDR3 DNA: TGTGCCAGCAGCTTACTGAACATGAACACTGAAGCTTTCTTT. Encoded protein: CASSLLNMNTEAFF.

The chain links TRBV15 to TRBJ1-2; D is ambiguous. CDR3 length equals 12 residues. Germline lookup yields CDR1 LNHNV and CDR2 YYDKDF (reference sequence). V was clipped by 1 base and J by 0 bases, with 0 bases between them. In DNA form, the CDR3 reads TGTGCCACCAGCAGAGCTAACTATGGCTACACCTTC. As protein: CATSRANYGYTF.

This chain joins TRBV9 and TRBJ2-5; D ambiguous. V was pared by 2 bases and J by 5 bases, with 13 bases between. CDR1 is SGDLS, CDR2 YYNGEE, per germline. This CDR3 is 14 amino acids long. The CDR3 region is CASSVDLRGETQYF. The DNA of the CDR3 is TGTGCCAGCAGCGTGGATCTACGTGGGGAGACCCAGTACTTC.

This chain connects TRBV27 to TRBJ2-3, with TRBD2 matching 10 bases. Losses at the gene ends were 4 bases for V and 5 bases for J; bases not matched to a gene: 6. The CDR3 has 15 amino acids. From germline, CDR1 is MNHEY and CDR2 SMNVEV (reference sequence). CDR3: CASSSPSGREDTQYF. The CDR3 DNA follows: TGTGCCAGCAGTTCCCCTAGCGGGAGAGAAGATACGCAGTATTTT.

This clone was observed a single time. The genes are TRBV27 and TRBJ2-7; TRBD1 agrees at 9 bases. Germline CDR1 is MNHEY and CDR2 is SMNVEV (reference sequence). With 5 bases clipped from V and 3 bases from J, the junction kept 5 bases outside the gene matches. This CDR3 region has 14 residues. The CDR3 bases are TGTGCCAGCAGTGTCGGGACAGGGCTCTACGAGCAGTACTTC. It yields the protein CASSVGTGLYEQYF.

Only a few counts were recorded for this clone. The chain links TRBV5-4 to TRBJ2-3, with D tentatively TRBD2 (5 bases). Germline V gene lookup returns CDR1 SGHNT and CDR2 YYREEE (reference sequence). V lost 0 bases to trimming and J lost 6 bases, with 17 bases between them. The CDR3 sequence is 16 residues long. The CDR3 spells CASSLAGSGPQDTQYF. CDR3 DNA: TGTGCCAGCAGCTTGGCCGGAAGCGGCCCCCAGGATACGCAGTATTTT. Complete variable domain (other parts from reference TRBV5-4 and TRBJ2-3): ETGVTQSPTHLIKTRGQQVTLRCSSQSGHNTVSWYQQALGQGPQFIFQYYREEENGRGNFPPRFSGLQFPNYSSELNVNALELDDSALYLCASSLAGSGPQDTQYFGPGTRLTVL.

The chain uses TRBV6-1 and TRBJ1-5, with 7 bases identical to TRBD1. V lost 4 bases and J lost 4; bases outside the gene matches: 4. Germline loops: CDR1 MNHNS, CDR2 SASEGT. This CDR3 has 14 amino acids. CDR3 in amino acids: CASSGTGWNQPQHF. CDR3 in DNA: TGTGCCAGCAGTGGGACAGGCTGGAATCAGCCCCAGCATTTT.

This clone was observed at least ten times. This chain joins TRBV6-5 and TRBJ1-1; 8 nucleotides match TRBD1. The V gene end was trimmed by 5 bases and the J gene end by 6 bases; junction bases not matched to a gene: 8. This CDR3 is built from 14 residues. Germline V gene data show CDR1 as MNHEY and CDR2 as SVGAGI. CDR3 residues: CASSRPTGVAEAFF. The CDR3 DNA sequence: TGTGCCAGCAGTCGGCCGACAGGGGTTGCTGAAGCTTTCTTT.

The chain links TRBV5-6 to TRBJ2-7; TRBD2 matches at 10 bases. Losses at the gene ends were 3 bases for V and 2 bases for J; bases not matched to a gene: 2. This CDR3 region has 14 residues. Per germline, CDR1 SGHDT and CDR2 YYEEEE. CDR3 in amino acids: CASSYSGRAYEQYF. The CDR3 coding sequence is TGTGCCAGCAGCTACAGCGGGAGGGCCTACGAGCAGTACTTC.

The rearrangement links TRBV4-2 to TRBJ2-5; D is uncertain. The CDR3 is made up of 12 amino acids. Germline CDR1 and CDR2: LGHNA and YNFKEQ. Trimming removed 4 bases from V and 1 base from J, with 4 bases in between. Here the CDR3 reads CASSRPQETQYF. CDR3 nucleotide sequence: TGTGCCAGCAGCCGACCCCAAGAGACCCAGTACTTC.

There are many counts of this clone. V and J are TRBV16 and TRBJ1-2; TRBD1 aligns across 8 bases. Looked up from germline, CDR1 is KGHSY and CDR2 is FQNENV. The CDR3 loop spans 13 amino acids. Trimming at V came to 4 bases and at J to 4 bases, leaving 2 bases not matched to a gene. The CDR3 here is CASSPGGGYGYTF. The CDR3, as DNA: TGTGCCAGCAGCCCAGGGGGCGGCTATGGCTACACCTTC.

The chain combines TRBV5-4 with TRBJ2-1; D remains unclear. Germline assignment: CDR1 SGHNT and CDR2 YYREEE (reference sequence). Trimming left V 0 bases short and J 9 bases short, with 13 bases between. CDR3 length: 14 amino acids. As DNA, the CDR3 is TGTGCCAGCAGCTTGGGGGGTCGATCAGTTGAGCAGTTCTTC. Residues: CASSLGGRSVEQFF.

This chain joins TRBV7-6 and TRBJ1-1, with D maybe TRBD1 (5 bases). Germline-derived CDR1 and CDR2 are SGHVS and FNYEAQ. This CDR3 comprises 15 residues. V gave up 5 bases and J gave up 0 bases, with 13 bases separating them. The CDR3 DNA reads TGTGCCAGCAGCCCCCGCGGGGGGTTGAACACTGAAGCTTTCTTT. Translating it yields CASSPRGGLNTEAFF.

The V and J genes are TRBV9 and TRBJ2-2; no firm D call. Deletions cut 2 bases from V and 0 bases from J, with 11 bases between. The germline CDR1 and CDR2 sequences are SGDLS and YYNGEE. This CDR3 region has 16 residues. CDR3 sequence (DNA): TGTGCCAGCAGCGTGTCTTCCTACGCGAACACCGGGGAGCTGTTTTTT. Protein: CASSVSSYANTGELFF. Together with reference TRBV9 and TRBJ2-2, the CDR3 gives the full variable domain: DSGVTQTPKHLITATGQRVTLRCSPRSGDLSVYWYQQSLDQGLQFLIQYYNGEERAKGNILERFSAQQFPDLHSELNLSSLELGDSALYFCASSVSSYANTGELFFGEGSRLTVL.

This clone was seen at least ten times. Sequence at one end of the junction differs from germline and may be a read error. The CDR3 DNA follows: TGTGCCAGCAGCTTGGACTCCGGGGTAACTAGCGGGAATCACTTC. This encodes CASSLDSGVTSGNHF. The chain couples TRBV5-4 to TRBJ2-5; 10 bases line up with TRBD2. Per the germline V gene, CDR1 is SGHNT and CDR2 is YYREEE (reference sequence). The CDR3 runs to 15 residues.

This chain links TRBV29-1 with TRBJ2-2, with D perhaps matching TRBD2 (6 bases). Germline V gene lookup returns CDR1 SQVTM and CDR2 ANQGSEA. Trimming removed 7 bases at V and 5 bases at J, with 11 bases between. This CDR3 contains 12 residues. CDR3: CSGGETTGELFF. DNA for the CDR3: TGCAGCGGGGGGGAGACAACCGGGGAGCTGTTTTTT.

This chain connects TRBV28 to TRBJ2-7; D is possibly TRBD1 (5 bases). The CDR3 spans 14 residues. V gave up 3 bases and J gave up 2 bases, with 11 bases separating them. Germline values: CDR1 MDHEN, CDR2 SYDVKM. The CDR3 here is CASSLFRGTYEQYF. The CDR3 region has the DNA TGTGCCAGCAGTTTGTTTAGGGGAACCTACGAGCAGTACTTC.

J is TRBJ2-3 and V is TRBV27; tentative D call: TRBD1 (5 bases). V was cut by 3 bases and J by 4 bases, with 8 bases left in between. CDR3 length: 13 amino acids. The germline V gene has CDR1 MNHEY and CDR2 SMNVEV (reference sequence). The CDR3 is CASSFLGADTQYF. In DNA, the CDR3 is TGTGCCAGCAGTTTTCTAGGGGCAGATACGCAGTATTTT.

This clone appeared once. The chain combines TRBV10-3 with TRBJ2-7, with 12 positions matching TRBD2. In germline, CDR1 is ENHRY, CDR2 SYGVKD. The CDR3 totals 16 residues. The V segment lost 0 bases and the J segment 6 bases; nucleotides outside the gene matches: 6. CDR3 region: CAISESYPSGRGEQYF. The DNA for the CDR3 is TGTGCCATCAGTGAGTCGTACCCTAGCGGGAGGGGCGAGCAGTACTTC.

The CDR3 loop reads CSVGIGVGGYGYTF. The CDR3 DNA sequence: TGCAGCGTTGGGATTGGGGTGGGGGGCTATGGCTACACCTTC. The rearrangement joins TRBV29-1 to TRBJ1-2; D is perhaps TRBD1 (5 bases). Germline V gene lookup returns CDR1 SQVTM and CDR2 ANQGSEA. The V end lost 4 bases, the J end lost 4 bases, and 16 bases lay between the germline ends. CDR3 length: 14 residues.

The V gene is TRBV7-2, the J gene TRBJ2-7, with 11 bases aligning to TRBD2. Looked up from germline, CDR1 is SGHTA and CDR2 is FQGNSA. This CDR3 comprises 16 residues. V was pared by 1 base and J by 3 bases, with 5 bases of the junction left unmatched. The chain's CDR3 is CASSLDQLAGVYEQYF. The CDR3 DNA follows: TGTGCCAGCAGCTTAGATCAACTAGCGGGAGTCTACGAGCAGTACTTC.

This clone was picked up one time. V and J are TRBV5-1 and TRBJ2-7; 8 positions match TRBD2. The V and J ends lost 5 bases and 2 bases, in that order; junction bases with no gene match: 9. CDR3 length: 15 residues. Germline V gives CDR1 SGHRS, CDR2 YFSETQ. The CDR3 sequence is CASRKNSGNAYEQYF. The CDR3, as DNA: TGCGCCAGCAGAAAAAATAGCGGGAACGCCTACGAGCAGTACTTC.

As DNA, the CDR3 is TGCGCCAGCAGCTTGGGGATCGGGAGGGGGACTCGGGCTTTCTTT. Translation: CASSLGIGRGTRAFF. The chain uses TRBV5-1 and TRBJ1-1, with a possible D match to TRBD1 (6 bases). V was pared by 0 bases and J by 11 bases, with 20 bases between. The CDR3 has 15 amino acids. Germline V CDR1 and CDR2: SGHRS, YFSETQ.

The J gene is TRBJ2-2, the V gene TRBV6-1, with D unresolved. V was pared by 7 bases and J by 1 base, with 10 bases between. CDR1 MNHNS and CDR2 SASEGT come from the germline V gene. CDR3 length equals 14 residues. CDR3 residues: CASTATVNTGELFF. CDR3 bases: TGTGCCAGCACTGCTACAGTGAACACCGGGGAGCTGTTTTTT.

CDR3 sequence (DNA): TGTGCCAGCAGCACCACAGATACGCAGTATTTT. Its protein is CASSTTDTQYF. This chain joins TRBV7-9 and TRBJ2-3, with no clear D. This CDR3 is built from 11 residues. CDR1 and CDR2 from the germline V gene are SEHNR and FQNEAQ (reference sequence). V was pared by 5 bases and J by 2 bases, with 2 bases between.

The J gene is TRBJ1-4, the V gene TRBV4-2; weak D call: TRBD1 (5 bases). Germline V gene lookup returns CDR1 LGHNA and CDR2 YNFKEQ. V shed 11 bases and J shed 0 bases, with 25 bases lying between them. The CDR3 covers 18 residues. The CDR3 DNA follows: TGTGCCTCTAGGCGGGTTCCGGGACGTACCGCAACTAATGAAAAACTGTTTTTT. The encoded protein is CASRRVPGRTATNEKLFF.

V and J are TRBV7-9 and TRBJ2-2, with a possible D match to TRBD2 (5 bases). The length of the CDR3 is 14 residues. Trimming left V 3 bases short and J 7 bases short, with 12 bases between. CDR1 and CDR2 (germline): SEHNR, FQNEAQ (reference sequence). CDR3 nucleotides: TGTGCCAGCAGCTTTACCCCCGGGAACGGGGAGCTGTTTTTT. It yields the protein CASSFTPGNGELFF.

The V gene is TRBV7-9, the J gene TRBJ2-3; 8 bases line up with TRBD2. The germline V gene encodes CDR1 SEHNR and CDR2 FQNEAQ (reference sequence). The CDR3 extends over 15 amino acids. Unmatched junction bases numbered 11, after V lost 11 bases and J lost 1 base. CDR3 DNA sequence: TGTGCCTCCCCTGGCAGCGGGGGAGGCACAGATACGCAGTATTTT. Protein product: CASPGSGGGTDTQYF.

The chain links TRBV7-2 to TRBJ1-3; D gene unclear. Germline CDR1 SGHTA, CDR2 FQGNSA. V was cut by 1 base and J by 2 bases, with 9 bases left in between. CDR3 length equals 15 residues. Written as DNA, the CDR3 is TGTGCCAGCAGCTTAGGGCCAGCCCCTGGAAACACCATATATTTT. Protein: CASSLGPAPGNTIYF.